What follows is one T cell receptor (beta chain) and its context. TCRdb's copy holds only in-frame clones and misses some; the assay was immunoSEQ multiplex PCR. The table records about 88,000 clones, 85% to 90% of them present only once. This record belongs to a study of T cells after somatic rescue of genetic block. Source material: peripheral blood mononuclear cells (PBMCs). This receptor was obtained from a young woman.

The CDR3 sequence: CASSFVGDRRETQYF. CDR3 sequence (DNA): TGTGCCAGCAGCTTTGTGGGTGACAGACGAGAGACCCAGTACTTC. The V gene is TRBV7-2, the J gene TRBJ2-5, with D possibly matching TRBD1 (5 bases). CDR1 and CDR2 from the germline V gene are SGHTA and FQGNSA. V was pared by 3 bases and J by 4 bases, with 15 bases between. The CDR3 is 15 residues long.